This paragraph covers one T cell receptor (beta chain) sequence. The sample belongs to a study of blood T cell repertoires in COVID-19. About the research overall: Acute-phase and convalescent COVID-19 samples originated in the United States, Italy and Spain. T cells, B-cell-depleted T cells, or PBMCs provided the cDNA or gDNA that served as material.

Authors' data handling: Reference gene primer amplification in the assay estimated nucleated cell counts. Profiling relied on immunoSEQ multiplex PCR, and the TCRdb table lists in-frame clones only, not all of them. The V and J calls and clone size are taken from that table; D and trimming were inferred from the DNA. Of about 190,000 clones listed, 90% are singletons. Between the trimmed V and J ends, which lost 1 base and 4 bases, there was a span of 11 bases. Germline CDR1 and CDR2: GTSNPN and SVGIG (reference sequence). The CDR3 loop spans 15 amino acids. Sequenced material: peripheral blood. The TCR was taken from a man aged 50 to 60 with acute or convalescent COVID-19. The V gene is TRBV30, the J gene TRBJ1-6, with D possibly TRBD1 on 5 matching bases. The CDR3 DNA reads TGTGCCTGGAGTGACCAACAGGTTTATAATTCACCCCTCCACTTT. This sequence encodes CAWSDQQVYNSPLHF. Drawing the rest from reference TRBV30 and TRBJ1-6, the complete variable domain is SQTIHQWPATLVQPVGSPLSLECTVEGTSNPNLYWYRQAAGRGLQLLFYSVGIGQISSEVPQNLSASRPQDRQFILSSKKLLLSDSGFYLCAWSDQQVYNSPLHFGNGTRLTVT.